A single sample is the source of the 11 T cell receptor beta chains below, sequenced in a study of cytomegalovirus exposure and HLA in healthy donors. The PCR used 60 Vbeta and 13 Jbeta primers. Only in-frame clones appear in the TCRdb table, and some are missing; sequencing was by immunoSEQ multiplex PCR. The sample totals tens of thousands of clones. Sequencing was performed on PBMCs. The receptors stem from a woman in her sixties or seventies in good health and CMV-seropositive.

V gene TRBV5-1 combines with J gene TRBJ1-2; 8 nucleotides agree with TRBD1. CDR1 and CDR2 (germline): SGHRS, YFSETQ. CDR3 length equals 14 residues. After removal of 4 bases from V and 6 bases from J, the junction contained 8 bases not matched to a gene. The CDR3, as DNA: TGCGCCAGCAGCCCGGCCGGACAGGGCCATGGCTACACCTTC. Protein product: CASSPAGQGHGYTF.

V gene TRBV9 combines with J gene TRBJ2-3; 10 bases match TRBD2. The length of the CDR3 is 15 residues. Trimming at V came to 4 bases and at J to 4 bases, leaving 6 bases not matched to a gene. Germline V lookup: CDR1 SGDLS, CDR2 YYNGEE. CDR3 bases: TGTGCCAGCAGCACCCGACTAGCGGGCGCAGATACGCAGTATTTT. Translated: CASSTRLAGADTQYF. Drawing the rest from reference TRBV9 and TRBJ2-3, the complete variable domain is DSGVTQTPKHLITATGQRVTLRCSPRSGDLSVYWYQQSLDQGLQFLIQYYNGEERAKGNILERFSAQQFPDLHSELNLSSLELGDSALYFCASSTRLAGADTQYFGPGTRLTVL.

The CDR3 nucleotides are TGTGCCAGCAGTTTATACAGCGGGGACCAAGAGACCCAGTACTTC. This gives the protein CASSLYSGDQETQYF. The chain uses TRBV28 and TRBJ2-5; 7 nucleotides align to TRBD2. The CDR3 is made up of 15 amino acids. V was clipped by 1 base and J by 0 bases; unmatched bases: 2. CDR1 is MDHEN and CDR2 is SYDVKM in the germline V gene.

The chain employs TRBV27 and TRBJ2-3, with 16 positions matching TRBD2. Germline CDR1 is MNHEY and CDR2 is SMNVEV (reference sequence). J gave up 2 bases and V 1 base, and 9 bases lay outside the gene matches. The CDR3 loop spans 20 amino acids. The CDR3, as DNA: TGTGCCAGCAGTTTATTGCGGGGACTAGCGGGGGGGAGGGTCACAGATACGCAGTATTTT. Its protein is CASSLLRGLAGGRVTDTQYF.

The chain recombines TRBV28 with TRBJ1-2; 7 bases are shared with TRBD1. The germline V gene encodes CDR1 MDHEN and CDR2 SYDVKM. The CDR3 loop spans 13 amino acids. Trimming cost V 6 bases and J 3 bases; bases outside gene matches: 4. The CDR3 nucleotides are TGTGCCAGCAGAGTTCAGGGGGACTATGGCTACACCTTC. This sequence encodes CASRVQGDYGYTF.

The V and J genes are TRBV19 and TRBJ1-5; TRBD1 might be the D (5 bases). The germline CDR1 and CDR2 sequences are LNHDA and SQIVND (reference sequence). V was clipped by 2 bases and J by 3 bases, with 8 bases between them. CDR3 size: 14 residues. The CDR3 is CASSIQGSNQPQHF. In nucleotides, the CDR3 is TGTGCCAGTAGTATACAGGGTTCCAATCAGCCCCAGCATTTT.

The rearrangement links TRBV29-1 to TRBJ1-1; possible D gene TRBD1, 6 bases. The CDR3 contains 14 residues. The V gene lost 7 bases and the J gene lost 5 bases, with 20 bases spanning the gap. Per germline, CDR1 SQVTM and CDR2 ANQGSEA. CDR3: CSASPGERGTEAFF. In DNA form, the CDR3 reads TGCAGCGCATCCCCCGGGGAAAGGGGGACTGAAGCTTTCTTT.

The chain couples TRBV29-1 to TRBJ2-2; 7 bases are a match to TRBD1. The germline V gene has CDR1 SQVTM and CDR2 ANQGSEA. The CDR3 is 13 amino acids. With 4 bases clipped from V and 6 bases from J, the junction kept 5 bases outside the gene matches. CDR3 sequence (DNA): TGCAGCGTTGGCTCAGGGGGATCCGGGGAGCTGTTTTTT. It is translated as CSVGSGGSGELFF.

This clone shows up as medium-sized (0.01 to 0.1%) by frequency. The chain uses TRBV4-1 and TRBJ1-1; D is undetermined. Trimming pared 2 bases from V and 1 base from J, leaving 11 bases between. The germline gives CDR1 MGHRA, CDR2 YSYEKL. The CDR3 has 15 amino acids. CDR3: CASSQPRRGNTEAFF. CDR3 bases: TGCGCCAGCAGCCAACCCCGCCGGGGGAACACTGAAGCTTTCTTT.

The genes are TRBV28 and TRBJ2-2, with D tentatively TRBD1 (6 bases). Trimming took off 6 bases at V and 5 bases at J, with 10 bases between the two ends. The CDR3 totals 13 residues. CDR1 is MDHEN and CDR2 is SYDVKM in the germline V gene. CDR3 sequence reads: CASRTQGTGELFF. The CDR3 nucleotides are TGTGCCAGCAGGACCCAGGGGACCGGGGAGCTGTTTTTT.

The CDR3 here is CSVASGTEAFF. The CDR3 nucleotides are TGCAGCGTCGCCTCCGGCACTGAAGCTTTCTTT. The chain combines TRBV29-1 with TRBJ1-1; unclear D gene. V was cut by 6 bases and J by 4 bases, with 9 bases left in between. CDR3 size: 11 residues. Germline CDR1 is SQVTM and CDR2 is ANQGSEA.